The clone carrying this TCR beta chain appeared many times. Its antigen is unknown. This record comes from a study of T cells in Graves' hyperthyroidism and ophthalmopathy. In patients aged 18 to 65, hyperthyroidism was newly diagnosed, with duration under 2 months. Whole-study results and caveats: In simple terms, a model built on 13 V-J features told ophthalmopathy apart from stable hyperthyroidism. Most clonotypes expanded in the thyroid (above 0.001) were also present in blood.

The CDR3 totals 12 residues. CDR1 SGHTA and CDR2 FQGNSA come from the germline V gene. The ends were cut back, 1 base at V and 7 bases at J, with 4 bases in the middle. Template material for amplifying TCR beta CDR3 regions consisted of RNA transcripts. With the HTBI primer set, the TCR CDR3 went through a first round of RT-PCR. TCRdb used MiXCR to reprocess the multiplex PCR reads, holding one entry per CDR3 protein. The sample carries about 580,000 distinct CDR3 sequences, approximately 15% recorded once. V usage is TRBV7-2 and J usage is TRBJ1-4; D unresolved. The TCR sequence derives from a woman aged 30 to 39 with Graves' hyperthyroidism that later progressed to Graves' ophthalmopathy. Sample: blood. CDR3 nucleotide sequence: TGTGCCAGCAGCTTAGTAACTGAAAAACTGTTTTTT. Its translation is CASSLVTEKLFF.